The 12 T cell receptor beta chains given below trace back to one sample, sequenced in a study of CD8 T cells in ankylosing spondylitis (dated by TCRdb to between 2016 and 2019). Preparation of the library involved 5' RACE. For sequencing, an Illumina HiSeq 2500 was employed. Starting from the raw public reads, TCRdb applied fastp trimming at Q25, assembled clones with MiXCR and retained in-frame beta chains. Merged by CDR3 protein, the rows form single entries marked with the most common genes and DNA. Present in this sample are about 160,000 distinct CDR3 sequences, roughly 44% of which were seen just once. The biggest ten clones account for nearly 15% of the sample. The sample consisted of synovial fluid, either unsorted or a sorted T cell fraction (not recorded which). All receptors derive from a male donor with ankylosing spondylitis.

At least ten counts were recorded for this clonotype. J is TRBJ2-5 and V is TRBV4-3; the D is unclear. The CDR3 covers 15 residues. Germline CDR1 LGHNA, CDR2 YSLEER. The V end lost 0 bases, the J end lost 5 bases, and 13 bases lay between the germline ends. Written as DNA, the CDR3 is TGCGCCAGCAGCCAAGATCCAGATTCCCGGGAGACCCAGTACTTC. It encodes CASSQDPDSRETQYF.

The chain carries TRBV5-1 and TRBJ2-7; D gene unclear. Germline V gene sequence: CDR1 SGHRS, CDR2 YFSETQ. The V end lost 4 bases, the J end lost 2 bases, and 19 bases lay between the germline ends. This CDR3 is built from 16 residues. The CDR3: CASSHWLTDQPYEQYF. The CDR3 DNA sequence: TGCGCCAGCAGCCATTGGCTTACAGATCAACCCTACGAGCAGTACTTC.

This clonotype was found a few times. The chain couples TRBV5-1 to TRBJ2-7, with a possible D match to TRBD1 (6 bases). Germline V lookup: CDR1 SGHRS, CDR2 YFSETQ. The V gene lost 4 bases and the J gene lost 3 bases, with 11 bases spanning the gap. The CDR3 is 13 amino acids. The CDR3 DNA reads as TGCGCCAGCAGCCTGGGACATCTCTACGAGCAGTACTTC. Translating gives CASSLGHLYEQYF.

The V call is TRBV27, the J call TRBJ1-5; D gene unclear. CDR1 is MNHEY, CDR2 SMNVEV, per germline (reference sequence). Trimming removed 0 bases at V and 6 bases at J, with 12 bases between. The CDR3 extends over 15 amino acids. The CDR3 protein is CASSLSIGEIQPQHF. The CDR3 DNA reads TGTGCCAGCAGTTTATCGATCGGGGAAATTCAGCCCCAGCATTTT.

This clonotype turned up a few times. The chain recombines TRBV27 with TRBJ2-2, with D perhaps TRBD2 (5 bases). Per the germline V gene, CDR1 is MNHEY and CDR2 is SMNVEV (reference sequence). Trimming left V 6 bases short and J 0 bases short, with 14 bases between. The CDR3 covers 16 residues. The CDR3 DNA follows: TGTGCCAGCAGGGGAGTGGTACGGACGAACACCGGGGAGCTGTTTTTT. This translates into CASRGVVRTNTGELFF.

The gene calls are TRBV28 and TRBJ2-7; D might be TRBD1 (5 bases). The CDR3 consists of 16 residues. Germline V lookup: CDR1 MDHEN, CDR2 SYDVKM. With 4 bases removed from V and 1 base from J, the gap between germline ends came to 17 bases. Here the CDR3 reads CASSYAVQADSYEQYF. The DNA for the CDR3 is TGTGCCAGCAGTTACGCGGTACAGGCAGATTCCTACGAGCAGTACTTC.

The chain couples TRBV12-3 or TRBV12-4 to TRBJ1-2; TRBD1 aligns across 9 bases. The CDR3 is 13 residues long. Trimming removed 8 bases from V and 4 bases from J; junction bases left unmatched: 5. CDR3 in amino acids: CASGTGPLYGYTF. Written as DNA, the CDR3 is TGTGCCAGCGGGACAGGGCCACTCTATGGCTACACCTTC.

The chain links TRBV30 to TRBJ2-3, with D unresolved. V lost 1 base, J lost 1 base, and 15 bases lay in between. CDR3 length equals 16 residues. Germline CDR1 GTSNPN, CDR2 SVGIG (reference sequence). CDR3 loop: CAWSASFGGRTDTQYF. The DNA for the CDR3 is TGTGCCTGGAGTGCATCGTTTGGTGGGCGCACAGATACGCAGTATTTT. Full variable domain (outside the CDR3, taken from reference TRBV30 and TRBJ2-3): SQTIHQWPATLVQPVGSPLSLECTVEGTSNPNLYWYRQAAGRGLQLLFYSVGIGQISSEVPQNLSASRPQDRQFILSSKKLLLSDSGFYLCAWSASFGGRTDTQYFGPGTRLTVL.

V gene TRBV6-1 combines with J gene TRBJ2-2; 9 positions agree with TRBD2. CDR3 length: 15 residues. Germline trimming cut 6 bases from V and 2 bases from J; bases unmatched to any gene: 4. CDR1 is MNHNS, CDR2 SASEGT, per germline. The CDR3 loop reads CASSWTSVNTGELFF. Written as DNA, the CDR3 is TGTGCCAGCAGCTGGACTAGCGTAAACACCGGGGAGCTGTTTTTT.

This clonotype was counted between two and nine times. V usage is TRBV4-2 and J usage is TRBJ2-7; 15 bases are shared with TRBD2. CDR1 is LGHNA and CDR2 is YNFKEQ in the germline V gene. This CDR3 has 19 amino acids. V trimming: 3 bases; J trimming: 4 bases; junction bases outside the gene matches: 13. The CDR3 protein is CASSQELPGLAGGRYEQYF. The CDR3 DNA sequence: TGTGCCAGCAGCCAGGAACTTCCGGGACTAGCGGGAGGAAGATACGAGCAGTACTTC.

This clonotype has only a few counts. This chain's CDR3 is CASSQVGSSGSGGNEQFF. The CDR3 DNA follows: TGCGCCAGCAGCCAAGTAGGGTCTAGCGGGAGCGGAGGTAATGAGCAGTTCTTC. The V and J genes are TRBV4-3 and TRBJ2-1; 10 bases are a match to TRBD2. CDR1 and CDR2 (germline): LGHNA, YSLEER. V gave up 1 base and J gave up 7 bases; unmatched junction bases: 13. The CDR3 has 18 residues.

This chain uses TRBV25-1 with TRBJ1-1; TRBD1 is a possible D gene (5 bases). Germline V gene data show CDR1 as MGHDK and CDR2 as SYGVNS. V lost 7 bases, J lost 6 bases, and 15 bases lay in between. The CDR3 runs to 13 residues. The CDR3 DNA follows: TGTGCCAGCACTCAGGGTGACCGGTCTGAAGCTTTCTTT. Translating gives CASTQGDRSEAFF. Drawing the rest from reference TRBV25-1 and TRBJ1-1, the complete variable domain is EADIYQTPRYLVIGTGKKITLECSQTMGHDKMYWYQQDPGMELHLIHYSYGVNSTEKGDLSSESTVSRIRTEHFPLTLESARPSHTSQYLCASTQGDRSEAFFGQGTRLTVV.